These T cell receptor beta chains were read from a single sample in a study of cytomegalovirus exposure and HLA in healthy donors. Assay used: immunoSEQ multiplex PCR; TCRdb lists only in-frame clones, some missing. Counted here are about 98,000 clones, roughly 87% occurring once; the ten biggest clones make up around 3.9%. Sequenced input: PBMCs. The receptors originated from a woman aged 30 to 39 in good health and CMV-seronegative. The CDR3 runs from the conserved cysteine through the conserved F or W. The D gene is left open where the match is weak. Clone size is not always given. Where it is, it says once, few, many or a class for expanded clones.

j_call | v_call | clone_size | d_call | cdr3_aa | cdr3_nt
TRBJ1-2 | TRBV28 | NA | NA | CASSSGQGRIGGYTF | TGTGCCAGCAGTTCTGGCCAGGGGAGAATTGGTGGCTACACCTTC
TRBJ1-1 | TRBV2 | NA | TRBD1 | CASSVWAGGGTEAFF | TGTGCCAGCAGTGTCTGGGCAGGGGGAGGTACTGAAGCTTTCTTT
TRBJ2-5 | TRBV7-3 | NA | TRBD1 | CASSPGQGETQYF | TGTGCCAGCAGCCCTGGACAGGGTGAGACCCAGTACTTC
TRBJ2-5 | TRBV6-5 | NA | TRBD2 | CASTRGGETQYF | TGTGCCAGCACTCGGGGGGGAGAGACCCAGTACTTC
TRBJ1-4 | TRBV10-2 | NA | NA | CASRGFWGADEKLFF | TGCGCCAGCAGGGGGTTTTGGGGAGCTGATGAAAAACTGTTTTTT
TRBJ1-2 | TRBV28 | NA | NA | CASRPVTYGYTF | TGTGCCAGCAGGCCGGTAACCTATGGCTACACCTTC
TRBJ2-3 | TRBV5-8 | NA | NA | CASSLGDITDTQYF | TGTGCCAGCAGCTTGGGGGACATCACAGATACGCAGTATTTT
TRBJ1-2 | TRBV6-5 | NA | NA | CASSCVECGYTF | TGTGCCAGCAGTTGCGTTGAGTGTGGCTACACCTTC
TRBJ2-1 | TRBV4-2 | few | NA | CASSQISSNEQFF | TGTGCCAGCAGCCAAATATCGTCGAATGAGCAGTTCTTC
TRBJ2-3 | TRBV27 | NA | NA | CASSPSTDTQYF | TGTGCCAGCAGCCCTAGCACAGATACGCAGTATTTT
TRBJ2-7 | TRBV4-3 | NA | NA | CASSSTHSGAYEQYF | TGCGCCAGCAGCTCAACCCATAGCGGAGCCTACGAGCAGTACTTC
TRBJ2-1 | TRBV18 | NA | NA | CASSPPPGHYNEQFF | TGTGCCAGCTCACCACCTCCAGGACACTACAATGAGCAGTTCTTC
TRBJ2-5 | TRBV19 | NA | TRBD2 | CASSISGGAAGETQYF | TGTGCCAGTAGTATTAGCGGGGGGGCAGCGGGCGAGACCCAGTACTTC
TRBJ1-2 | TRBV20-1 | NA | NA | CSARGGSGYTF | TGCAGTGCTAGAGGAGGGTCTGGCTACACCTTC
TRBJ2-2 | TRBV11-3 | NA | NA | CASSLAGGHGGELFF | TGTGCCAGCAGCTTAGCGGGGGGCCATGGCGGGGAGCTGTTTTTT